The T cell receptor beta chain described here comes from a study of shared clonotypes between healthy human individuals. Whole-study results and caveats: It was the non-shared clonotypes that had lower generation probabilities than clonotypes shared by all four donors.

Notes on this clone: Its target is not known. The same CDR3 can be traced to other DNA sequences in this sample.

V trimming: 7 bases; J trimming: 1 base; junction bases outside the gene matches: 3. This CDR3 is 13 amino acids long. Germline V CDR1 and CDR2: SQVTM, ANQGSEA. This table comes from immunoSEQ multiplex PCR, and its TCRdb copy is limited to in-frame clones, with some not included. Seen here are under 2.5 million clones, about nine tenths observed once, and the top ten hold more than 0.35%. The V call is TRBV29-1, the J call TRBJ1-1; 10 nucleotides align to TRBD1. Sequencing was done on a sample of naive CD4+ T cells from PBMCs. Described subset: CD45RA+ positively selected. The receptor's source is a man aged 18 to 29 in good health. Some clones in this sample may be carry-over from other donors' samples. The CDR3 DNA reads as TGCAGCGCCGACAGGGGGCCGAACACTGAAGCTTTCTTT. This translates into CSADRGPNTEAFF.